This TCR beta chain was captured by sequencing in a study of low-dose radiotherapy and immunotherapy resistance in tumors. Study-wide background: Daily intake of oral aspirin 300 mg by patients lasted four cycles and began on cycle 1 day 1.

From germline, CDR1 is LGHDT and CDR2 YNNKEL (reference sequence). The V gene end was trimmed by 4 bases and the J gene end by 4 bases; junction bases not matched to a gene: 9. This CDR3 is 15 amino acids long. Both TCRalpha and TCRbeta chains were reverse transcribed with V-gene-specific primers. The authors amplified TCRs for about 18 PCR cycles with a constant-region primer and a V-primer adapter. Via MiXCR, TCRdb re-called the reads, giving one row per CDR3 protein. The sample has more than 50,000 distinct CDR3 sequences; roughly a quarter are singletons. The time point is: before trial treatment. Donors, who were enrolled in a single-arm phase I dose-escalation trial, received nivolumab, ipilimumab, aspirin, low-dose cyclophosphamide and low-dose radiotherapy. Patients deemed eligible presented with advanced solid tumors lacking tumor-infiltrating lymphocytes.

Specimen: PBMCs, collected before treatment. The clonotype was recovered from a male donor with prostate cancer. The chain is built from TRBV3-1 and TRBJ1-2; 7 nucleotides agree with TRBD1. The CDR3 spells CASSPTRDSPYGYTF. The DNA for the CDR3 is TGTGCCAGCAGCCCCACCCGGGACAGTCCCTATGGCTACACCTTC.